This TCR beta chain was captured in a study of tumor-infiltrating lymphocytes in primary liver carcinoma. On the study more broadly: The patients included men and women who were aged 30 to 69 years.

Notes on this clonotype: The antigen remains unidentified. An end of the junction differs from the germline gene, which may be a read error.

The CDR3 length is 18 residues. Germline V gene sequence: CDR1 LGHNA, CDR2 YSLEER. RNA and DNA were co-extracted from roughly 20-30 mg of unsorted bulk tissue. Those sampled were patients whose primary liver carcinoma was treated by surgical resection. Viable tumor cell content exceeded 80% in every tumor sample. The study's findings and limits: A significantly higher top-250-clone fraction was recorded for tumors than for blood (p = 0.039).

TCR beta cDNA was reverse-transcribed from 500 ng of total RNA. The reaction used a constant-region primer and ProtoScript II reverse transcriptase. Modified slightly, ARM-PCR produced TCR beta libraries over three nested multiplex PCR rounds. Forward primers for TRBV1-TRBV30 and a C-beta reverse primer served the first two PCR rounds, at 10 cycles each. A single record per CDR3 protein comes from TCRdb applying MiXCR to the multiplex PCR reads. The sample lists 20,000 to 25,000 distinct CDR3 sequences; around 80% were seen once. This TCR derives from a woman in her twenties or thirties with primary liver carcinoma and hepatitis B virus infection. The sample taken for sequencing was liver tumor tissue from sampling region 2. Sample subset: tumor region T2, inferior pole. J is TRBJ2-7 and V is TRBV4-3; 7 positions agree with TRBD2. The CDR3 spells CASSRAVTGGRISYEQYF. CDR3 nucleotides: TGCGCCAGTAGCCGAGCTGTGACGGGGGGTCGCATTAGCTACGAGCAGTACTTC.